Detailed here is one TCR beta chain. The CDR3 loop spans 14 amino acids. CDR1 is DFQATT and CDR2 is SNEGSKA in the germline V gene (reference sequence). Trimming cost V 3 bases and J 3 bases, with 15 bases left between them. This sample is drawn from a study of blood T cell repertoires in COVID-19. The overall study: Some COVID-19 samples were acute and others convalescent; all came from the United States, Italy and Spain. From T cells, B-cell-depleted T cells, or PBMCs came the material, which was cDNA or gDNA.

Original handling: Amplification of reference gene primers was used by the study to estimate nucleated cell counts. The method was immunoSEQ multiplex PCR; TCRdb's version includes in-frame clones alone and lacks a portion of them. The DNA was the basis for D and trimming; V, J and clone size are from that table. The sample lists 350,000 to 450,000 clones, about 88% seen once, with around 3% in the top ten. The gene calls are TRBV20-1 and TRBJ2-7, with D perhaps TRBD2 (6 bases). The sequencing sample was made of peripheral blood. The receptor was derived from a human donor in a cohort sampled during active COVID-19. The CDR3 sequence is CSASDGGTHYEQYF. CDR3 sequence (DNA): TGCAGTGCTAGTGATGGGGGGACTCACTACGAGCAGTACTTC.